This T cell receptor beta chain was sequenced in a study of blood T cells in healthy people across ages. Study details: About one barcoded beta molecule per two T cells was the capture yield of template switching.

A word on this clonotype: Antigen unknown.

Study-wide results and limits: PBMCs that were unsorted prevented a conclusive naive versus antigen-experienced comparison.

Between the trimmed V and J ends, which lost 2 bases and 7 bases, there was a span of 11 bases. The CDR3 loop spans 13 amino acids. Germline assignment: CDR1 MNHEY and CDR2 SVGAGI. It was with a sample-barcoded 5' primer and a J-beta primer mix that a second PCR of about 6 to 12 cycles was run. Researchers report that a template-switch adaptor with 12 random nucleotides tagged each cDNA molecule. TCRdb used MiXCR to reprocess the 5' RACE reads, holding one entry per CDR3 protein. The profile shows about 1.8 million distinct CDR3 sequences, around 48% of them singletons. Samples each yielded at least 5 micrograms of total RNA.

The chain employs TRBV6-5 and TRBJ1-2, with TRBD1 as a possible D gene (6 bases). The TCR comes from a woman in her thirties or forties in good health. What was sequenced was blood. The CDR3 DNA reads as TGTGCCAGCAGTTACAGCAGGGGCTTTGGCTACACCTTC. This codes for CASSYSRGFGYTF.